This TCR beta chain originates from a study of shared clonotypes between healthy human individuals. As for the study in general: Donors were a couple of women and a few men aged 18 to 49. General observations from the study: Depth of sequencing was expected to influence donor clonotype sharing. The study drew on few donors, limiting represented genetic and exposure-history diversity. A handful of donors held about 5% of naive CD4 clonotypes in common.

A word on this clone: Its antigen remains unknown.

V lost 2 bases and J lost 4, with 13 bases in between. The CDR3 is 15 residues long. CDR1 is MGHRA and CDR2 is YSYEKL in the germline V gene. The naive CD8 subset, CD45RO-negative cells positively selected for CCR7, excluded terminally differentiated effector memory CD45RA+ cells. Clones were sequenced by immunoSEQ multiplex PCR, and TCRdb holds only the in-frame ones, with some missing. This table holds about 2.2 million clones, about 93% found once. The TCR originated in a man aged 18 to 30 in good health. Some clones in this sample may be carry-over from other donors' samples. Sequencing input: naive CD8+ T cells from PBMCs. The rearrangement uses TRBV4-1 and TRBJ2-3; no clear D gene. Written as DNA, the CDR3 is TGCGCCAGCAGCCAACTTTCAACTTCGGCAGATACGCAGTATTTT. This sequence encodes CASSQLSTSADTQYF.